This T cell receptor (beta chain) was identified during a study of T cell responses to AZD1222 COVID-19 vaccine. Study-wide findings and caveats: Sampling captured repertoires only after the peak T cell response.

Regarding this clone: Its target is unknown. At one end, the junction sequence differs from germline, possibly due to a read error.

The repertoire was sequenced with immunoSEQ multiplex PCR; TCRdb's copy has only in-frame clones and lacks some. Here the sample spans about 84,000 clones, around 91% being singletons. The specimen was peripheral blood, collected on day 0 of AZD1222 vaccination. The clonotype comes from an adult in good health.

The CDR3 DNA sequence: TGTGCCAGCAGCTCGACCGCTTCCTTCGAGCAGTACTTC. This sequence encodes CASSSTASFEQYF. The gene calls are TRBV5-6 and TRBJ2-7; D unclear. This CDR3 has 13 amino acids. CDR1 SGHDT and CDR2 YYEEEE come from the germline V gene.